This TCR beta chain was observed in a study of T cells in Graves' hyperthyroidism and ophthalmopathy. Amplification of TCR beta CDR3 regions was performed using RNA transcripts as template. The HTBI primer set served for first-round RT-PCR of the TCR CDR3. TCRdb re-analysed the multiplex PCR reads in MiXCR, keeping a single row per CDR3 protein. The sample shows over 200,000 distinct CDR3 sequences, 13% to 15% of them seen only once. This clonotype was counted at least ten times. This CDR3 is built from 15 residues. The germline gives CDR1 PRHDT, CDR2 FYEKMQ (reference sequence). The ends lost 0 bases at V and 7 bases at J; junction bases unmatched: 7. On the basis of clinical symptoms, serum thyroxine and TRAb, thyroid ultrasound and orbital computed tomography, diagnoses were made. Sampled blood dates from first hyperthyroidism diagnosis, and it precedes any ophthalmopathy symptoms.

The receptor comes from a woman aged 40 to 55 with Graves' hyperthyroidism that later progressed to Graves' ophthalmopathy. The rearrangement uses TRBV13 and TRBJ2-7; 9 nucleotides agree with TRBD1. Sequencing used blood. Here the CDR3 reads CASSLGLGTGQEQYF. CDR3 in DNA: TGTGCCAGCAGCTTAGGCCTTGGGACAGGGCAGGAGCAGTACTTC.